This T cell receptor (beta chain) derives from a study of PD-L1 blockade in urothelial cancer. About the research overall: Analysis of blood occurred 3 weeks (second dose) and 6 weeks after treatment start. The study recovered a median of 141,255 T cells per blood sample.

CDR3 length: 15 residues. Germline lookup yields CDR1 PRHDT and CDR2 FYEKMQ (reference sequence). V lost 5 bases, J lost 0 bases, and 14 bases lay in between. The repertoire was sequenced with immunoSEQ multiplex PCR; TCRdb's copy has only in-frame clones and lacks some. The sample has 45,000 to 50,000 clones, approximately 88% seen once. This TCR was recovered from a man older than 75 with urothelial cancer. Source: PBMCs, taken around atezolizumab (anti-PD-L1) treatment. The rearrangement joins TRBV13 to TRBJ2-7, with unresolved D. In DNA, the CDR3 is TGTGCCAGCAGCCCGTCCGGTCGCCTCTCCTACGAGCAGTACTTC. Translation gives CASSPSGRLSYEQYF.